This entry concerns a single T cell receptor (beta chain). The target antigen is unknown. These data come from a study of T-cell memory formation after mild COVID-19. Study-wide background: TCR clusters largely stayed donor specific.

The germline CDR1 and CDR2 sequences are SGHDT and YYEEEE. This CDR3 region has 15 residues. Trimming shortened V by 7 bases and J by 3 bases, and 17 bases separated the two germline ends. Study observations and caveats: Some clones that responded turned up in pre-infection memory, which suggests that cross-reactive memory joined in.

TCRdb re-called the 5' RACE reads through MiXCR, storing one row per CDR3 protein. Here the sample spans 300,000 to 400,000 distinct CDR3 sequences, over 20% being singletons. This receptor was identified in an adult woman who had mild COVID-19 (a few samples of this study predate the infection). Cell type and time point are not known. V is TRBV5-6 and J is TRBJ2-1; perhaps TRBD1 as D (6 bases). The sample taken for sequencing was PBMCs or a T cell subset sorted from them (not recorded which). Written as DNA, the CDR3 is TGTGCCAGCGTTCGTCAGGGGCCATACTACAATGAGCAGTTCTTC. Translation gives CASVRQGPYYNEQFF.